The 16 T cell receptor beta chains presented below share a single source sample, sequenced in a study of read filtering for tumor transcriptome and immune sequencing. From 400 to 450 ng of RNA, a library with molecular barcoded alpha/delta and beta/gamma adaptors was made. TCRdb analysed the reads with MiXCR anew, one entry per CDR3 protein. The table shows around 35,000 distinct CDR3 sequences, with roughly an eighth occurring only once. The material sequenced was a population of CD138-negative cells sorted from bone marrow. The receptors derive from a donor at least 40 years old with multiple myeloma.

This clonotype was detected many times. This chain connects TRBV7-2 to TRBJ1-1; possible D gene TRBD1, 5 bases. The germline V and J ends were trimmed by 5 bases and 1 base, with 11 bases remaining between them. Germline loops: CDR1 SGHTA, CDR2 FQGNSA. There are 14 residues in the CDR3. CDR3 nucleotide sequence: TGTGCCAGCAGCCCGGGGCGGAGGAACACTGAAGCTTTCTTT. This gives the protein CASSPGRRNTEAFF.

Details on this clonotype: A much larger clone lies a single base off, so this may be a read error. The chain employs TRBV6-2 or TRBV6-3 and TRBJ1-5, with TRBD1 as a possible D gene (6 bases). The germline V gene has CDR1 MNHEY and CDR2 SVGEGT. The CDR3 runs 14 residues. The CDR3: CASSAPGGGQLQHF. The CDR3 DNA is TGTGCCAGCAGTGCCCCGGGGGGGGGCCAGCTCCAGCATTTT.

This clonotype was observed at least ten times. The genes are TRBV30 and TRBJ2-3; 11 nucleotides match TRBD2. In germline, CDR1 is GTSNPN, CDR2 SVGIG (reference sequence). The V and J ends lost 1 base and 4 bases, in that order; junction bases with no gene match: 13. The CDR3 loop spans 18 amino acids. The CDR3, as DNA: TGTGCCTGGAGTGAGTTTAGCGGGAGGGCCCCCGGGGCAGATACGCAGTATTTT. Protein product: CAWSEFSGRAPGADTQYF.

This clonotype was seen ten or more times. The rearrangement links TRBV11-1 to TRBJ2-5, with TRBD2 as a possible D gene (6 bases). Trimming shortened V by 6 bases and J by 1 base, and 12 bases separated the two germline ends. This CDR3 is 14 amino acids long. The germline V gene encodes CDR1 SGHAT and CDR2 FQDESV (reference sequence). CDR3 residues: CASSSRLVQETQYF. The CDR3 nucleotides are TGTGCCAGCAGTTCTAGACTAGTCCAAGAGACCCAGTACTTC.

This clonotype occurred many times. The rearrangement uses TRBV7-2 and TRBJ2-1; D gene uncertain. This CDR3 spans 12 amino acids. Germline V gene sequence: CDR1 SGHTA, CDR2 FQGNSA. V was cut by 5 bases and J by 7 bases, with 9 bases left in between. The CDR3 nucleotides are TGTGCCAGCAGCGTAGTGAGGAATGAGCAGTTCTTC. Amino acids: CASSVVRNEQFF. Full variable domain (missing parts from reference TRBV7-2 and TRBJ2-1): GAGVSQSPSNKVTEKGKDVELRCDPISGHTALYWYRQSLGQGLEFLIYFQGNSAPDKSGLPSDRFSAERTGGSVSTLTIQRTQQEDSAVYLCASSVVRNEQFFGPGTRLTVL.

This clonotype was seen at least ten times. The chain has TRBV5-1 and TRBJ1-1, with D perhaps matching TRBD1 (5 bases). Germline V gives CDR1 SGHRS, CDR2 YFSETQ. This CDR3 has 14 amino acids. The V and J ends lost 4 bases and 2 bases respectively, with 12 bases between them. CDR3 sequence (DNA): TGCGCCAGCAGCCCGCAGGGAATCAACACTGAAGCTTTCTTT. Its translation is CASSPQGINTEAFF.

This clonotype was counted at least ten times. This sequence joins TRBV28 and TRBJ2-7; 7 bases align to TRBD1. Trimming cost V 6 bases and J 0 bases; bases outside gene matches: 17. The germline gives CDR1 MDHEN, CDR2 SYDVKM. There are 18 residues in the CDR3. The CDR3 reads CASRDPAGGSSSSYEQYF. The CDR3 DNA follows: TGTGCCAGCAGGGACCCCGCAGGGGGTAGCTCGAGCTCCTACGAGCAGTACTTC.

The CDR3 region is CASRAGGLKTQYF. Here the CDR3 DNA reads TGTGCCAGCAGAGCGGGAGGGTTAAAGACCCAGTACTTC. The chain combines TRBV6-5 with TRBJ2-5; 10 nucleotides align to TRBD2. Germline lookup yields CDR1 MNHEY and CDR2 SVGAGI. Unmatched junction bases numbered 4, after V lost 6 bases and J lost 6 bases. This CDR3 has 13 residues.

This clonotype occurred many times. The chain has TRBV11-1 and TRBJ2-7; D remains unclear. Trimming shortened V by 6 bases and J by 3 bases, and 12 bases separated the two germline ends. This CDR3 region has 13 residues. The V gene's germline CDR1 is SGHAT and CDR2 FQDESV (reference sequence). The CDR3 spells CASSTGPFYEQYF. The CDR3 DNA follows: TGTGCCAGCAGTACCGGTCCGTTCTACGAGCAGTACTTC.

This chain links TRBV5-6 with TRBJ1-5; TRBD1 aligns across 8 bases. The germline V gene encodes CDR1 SGHDT and CDR2 YYEEEE. Trimming cost V 2 bases and J 6 bases; bases outside gene matches: 4. The CDR3 extends over 14 amino acids. DNA of the CDR3: TGTGCCAGCAGCTTTGGCAGGGGGCTTCAGCCCCAGCATTTT. Translated: CASSFGRGLQPQHF.

This clonotype was counted ten times or more. CDR3 DNA: TGTGCCAGCACCCCCCGAGGACGTGCGAACACCGGGGAGCTGTTTTTT. As protein: CASTPRGRANTGELFF. The chain carries TRBV28 and TRBJ2-2; D unclear. Trimming stripped 7 bases from V and 0 bases from J, with 15 bases between. The CDR3 contains 16 residues. Germline assignment: CDR1 MDHEN and CDR2 SYDVKM.

The V gene is TRBV7-9, the J gene TRBJ1-1; D is unclear. V lost 3 bases to trimming and J lost 4 bases, with 12 bases between them. CDR3 length equals 14 residues. CDR1 and CDR2 (germline): SEHNR, FQNEAQ (reference sequence). The CDR3 reads CASSFRDPSTEAFF. The CDR3 coding sequence is TGTGCCAGCAGCTTTCGGGATCCGAGCACTGAAGCTTTCTTT.

This clonotype was observed at least ten times. The V call is TRBV20-1, the J call TRBJ2-5; D is uncertain. The V end was cut by 5 bases, the J end by 4 bases, with 8 bases between. Germline-derived CDR1 and CDR2 are DFQATT and SNEGSKA (reference sequence). The CDR3 is 11 residues long. In DNA form, the CDR3 reads TGCAGTGCTGAGCCTGCAGAGACCCAGTACTTC. Translated, it gives CSAEPAETQYF.

A remark on this clonotype: This likely reflects a read error, since a far larger clone is one base away. The rearrangement links TRBV6-2 or TRBV6-3 to TRBJ2-1; D remains ambiguous. CDR3 size: 15 residues. V lost 0 bases to trimming and J lost 10 bases, with 16 bases between them. From germline, CDR1 is MNHEY and CDR2 SVGEGT. The CDR3 sequence: CASSYSTSATEEQFF. The CDR3 nucleotides read TGTGCCAGCAGTTACTCGACTTCCGCGACTGAGGAGCAGTTCTTC.

This clonotype was counted once. A much larger clone differs by one base, so this may be a read error. The chain links TRBV27 to TRBJ1-5, with 11 positions matching TRBD1. CDR1 and CDR2 from the germline V gene are MNHEY and SMNVEV (reference sequence). The V and J ends lost 6 bases and 1 base, in that order; junction bases with no gene match: 11. The CDR3 sequence is 18 residues long. CDR3 in DNA: TGTGCCAGCAGCTCCCTCTTAAGGACAGGGGGCAGCAATCAGCCCCAGCATTTT. It translates to CASSSLLRTGGSNQPQHF.

This clonotype showed up just a few times. This may arise from a read error, as a much more abundant clone is one base away. This chain joins TRBV20-1 and TRBJ2-1, with 7 nucleotides matching TRBD1. Per the germline V gene, CDR1 is DFQATT and CDR2 is SNEGSKA (reference sequence). V dropped 2 bases and J dropped 2; count of bases not matched to a gene: 9. The CDR3 is 16 residues long. The CDR3 DNA reads as TGCAGTGCTAGAAGTACAGGGGCCCAGGCCTACAATGAGCAGTTCTTC. It encodes CSARSTGAQAYNEQFF.